The T cell receptor (beta chain) described here comes from a study of PD-1 blockade in classical Hodgkin lymphoma. Study at large: Intravenous infusions of nivolumab 3 mg/kg reached patients every 2 weeks. The study's findings and limits: Relative to healthy donors, newly diagnosed patients reportedly had lower baseline TCR diversity, which was reported as lower still in relapsed/refractory patients. Lower baseline TCR diversity marked trial partial responders and progressors. Possible causes of repertoire differences, disease activity or prior therapy, remain undefined.

With no exception, relapse followed autologous stem cell transplantation in all patients, and brentuximab vedotin exposure varied. To note about this clone: The antigen is unknown.

Data came from immunoSEQ multiplex PCR; TCRdb stores just in-frame clones and leaves some out. The sample has 50,000 or so clones; 91% are singletons. The receptor was isolated from a human donor with classical Hodgkin lymphoma. Here the sequenced sample was peripheral blood mononuclear cells (PBMCs), taken before the second cycle of nivolumab.

The CDR3 is CASYQGGSGSPAEQYF. The CDR3 nucleotides read TGTGCCAGCTACCAAGGCGGGAGCGGGAGCCCAGCCGAGCAGTACTTC. V is TRBV7-2 and J is TRBJ2-7, with 8 bases lining up with TRBD2. The CDR3 totals 16 residues. Germline trimming cut 8 bases from V and 6 bases from J; bases unmatched to any gene: 18. The germline V gene encodes CDR1 SGHTA and CDR2 FQGNSA.